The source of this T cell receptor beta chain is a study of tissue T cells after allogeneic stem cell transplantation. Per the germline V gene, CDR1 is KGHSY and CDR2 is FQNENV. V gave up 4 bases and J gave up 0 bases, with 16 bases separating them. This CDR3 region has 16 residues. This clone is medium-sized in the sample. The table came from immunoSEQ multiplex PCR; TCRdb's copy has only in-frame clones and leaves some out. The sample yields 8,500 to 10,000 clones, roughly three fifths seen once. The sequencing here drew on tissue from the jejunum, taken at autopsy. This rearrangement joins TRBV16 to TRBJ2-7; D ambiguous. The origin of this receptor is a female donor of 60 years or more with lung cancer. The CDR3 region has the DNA TGTGCCAGCAGCCCTCGGACGGGCTCGGGCTCCTACGAGCAGTACTTC. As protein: CASSPRTGSGSYEQYF.